The rows below give T cell receptor beta chains drawn from one sample of a study of cytomegalovirus exposure and HLA in healthy donors. Generated by immunoSEQ multiplex PCR, the TCRdb table keeps only in-frame clones and is missing some. In total, the table holds 100,000 to 150,000 clones. Sequenced material: PBMCs. The receptors come from a man aged 18 to 35 in good health and CMV-seronegative. CDR3s include the opening cysteine and the closing phenylalanine or tryptophan. Fields, in order: V gene, D gene, CDR3 length, J gene, CDR3 protein, CDR3 DNA. The D gene is left open where the match is weak.

v_call: TRBV5-1; d_call: TRBD2; cdr3_length: 17; j_call: TRBJ2-1; cdr3_aa: CASSPPLTSGSTDEQFF; cdr3_nt: TGCGCCAGCAGCCCACCTTTGACTAGCGGGAGCACCGATGAGCAGTTCTTC
v_call: TRBV30; d_call: NA; cdr3_length: 13; j_call: TRBJ1-5; cdr3_aa: CAWQGDSNQPQHF; cdr3_nt: TGTGCCTGGCAGGGTGATAGCAATCAGCCCCAGCATTTT
v_call: TRBV19; d_call: TRBD1; cdr3_length: 14; j_call: TRBJ1-1; cdr3_aa: CASSTTGAGTEAFF; cdr3_nt: TGTGCCAGTAGTACCACAGGGGCTGGCACTGAAGCTTTCTTT
v_call: TRBV10-2; d_call: NA; cdr3_length: 13; j_call: TRBJ2-3; cdr3_aa: CASRTASTDTQYF; cdr3_nt: TGCGCCAGCCGGACAGCGAGCACAGATACGCAGTATTTT
v_call: TRBV30; d_call: NA; cdr3_length: 14; j_call: TRBJ2-1; cdr3_aa: CAWSVGGALNEQFF; cdr3_nt: TGTGCCTGGAGTGTAGGCGGGGCCTTAAATGAGCAGTTCTTC
v_call: TRBV5-1; d_call: TRBD1; cdr3_length: 14; j_call: TRBJ1-2; cdr3_aa: CASSGGQGFNGYTF; cdr3_nt: TGCGCCAGCAGCGGCGGACAGGGGTTCAATGGCTACACCTTC
v_call: TRBV5-4; d_call: TRBD2; cdr3_length: 15; j_call: TRBJ2-1; cdr3_aa: CASTVGGSSYNEQFF; cdr3_nt: TGTGCCAGCACCGTGGGCGGGAGCTCCTACAATGAGCAGTTCTTC
v_call: TRBV29-1; d_call: NA; cdr3_length: 11; j_call: TRBJ2-7; cdr3_aa: CSASSADEQYF; cdr3_nt: TGCAGCGCGTCGTCGGCGGACGAGCAGTACTTC
v_call: TRBV5-4; d_call: NA; cdr3_length: 14; j_call: TRBJ2-7; cdr3_aa: CASSLGQDNYEQYF; cdr3_nt: TGTGCCAGCAGCTTGGGACAGGATAACTACGAGCAGTACTTC
v_call: TRBV5-4; d_call: NA; cdr3_length: 14; j_call: TRBJ2-7; cdr3_aa: CASSLEPGVGEQYF; cdr3_nt: TGTGCCAGCAGCTTGGAGCCGGGAGTTGGCGAGCAGTACTTC
v_call: TRBV4-1; d_call: TRBD1; cdr3_length: 16; j_call: TRBJ2-7; cdr3_aa: CASSQIPGTVEYEQYF; cdr3_nt: TGCGCCAGCAGCCAAATCCCCGGGACAGTGGAATACGAGCAGTACTTC
v_call: TRBV11-3; d_call: NA; cdr3_length: 15; j_call: TRBJ2-1; cdr3_aa: CASSLESRSYNEQFF; cdr3_nt: TGTGCCAGCAGCTTAGAATCGCGGAGCTACAATGAGCAGTTCTTC
v_call: TRBV29-1; d_call: NA; cdr3_length: 13; j_call: TRBJ1-2; cdr3_aa: CSVDQAKNYGYTF; cdr3_nt: TGCAGCGTTGATCAGGCCAAAAACTATGGCTACACCTTC
v_call: TRBV9; d_call: NA; cdr3_length: 13; j_call: TRBJ2-5; cdr3_aa: CASSVGQEETQYF; cdr3_nt: TGTGCCAGCAGCGTAGGCCAGGAAGAGACCCAGTACTTC
v_call: TRBV2; d_call: NA; cdr3_length: 15; j_call: TRBJ2-7; cdr3_aa: CASSNRALRSYEQYF; cdr3_nt: TGTGCCAGCAGTAACAGGGCTCTGCGTTCCTACGAGCAGTACTTC
v_call: TRBV9; d_call: NA; cdr3_length: 13; j_call: TRBJ2-4; cdr3_aa: CASSVGAPNIQYF; cdr3_nt: TGTGCCAGCAGCGTAGGGGCCCCTAACATTCAGTACTTC
v_call: TRBV6-1; d_call: NA; cdr3_length: 13; j_call: TRBJ1-5; cdr3_aa: CASLPGWSQPQHF; cdr3_nt: TGTGCCAGCCTCCCGGGGTGGTCTCAGCCCCAGCATTTT
v_call: TRBV6-5; d_call: NA; cdr3_length: 13; j_call: TRBJ1-2; cdr3_aa: CASSHAGIYGYTF; cdr3_nt: TGTGCCAGCAGTCACGCGGGGATCTATGGCTACACCTTC
v_call: TRBV19; d_call: TRBD1; cdr3_length: 14; j_call: TRBJ2-7; cdr3_aa: CASSIGDRSYEQYF; cdr3_nt: TGTGCCAGTAGTATAGGGGACAGAAGCTACGAGCAGTACTTC
v_call: TRBV18; d_call: TRBD1; cdr3_length: 16; j_call: TRBJ2-1; cdr3_aa: CASSPTRDRDYNEQFF; cdr3_nt: TGTGCCAGCTCACCTACCCGGGACAGGGACTACAATGAGCAGTTCTTC
v_call: TRBV18; d_call: NA; cdr3_length: 13; j_call: TRBJ1-1; cdr3_aa: CASSDSENTEAFF; cdr3_nt: TGTGCCAGCTCCGACAGCGAGAACACTGAAGCTTTCTTT
v_call: TRBV9; d_call: NA; cdr3_length: 16; j_call: TRBJ1-2; cdr3_aa: CASRGGAVNAHYGYTF; cdr3_nt: TGTGCCAGCAGGGGTGGGGCAGTGAACGCGCACTATGGCTACACCTTC
v_call: TRBV5-6; d_call: NA; cdr3_length: 13; j_call: TRBJ1-1; cdr3_aa: CASSFNEGLEAFF; cdr3_nt: TGTGCCAGCAGCTTTAATGAGGGCCTTGAAGCTTTCTTT
v_call: TRBV2; d_call: TRBD1; cdr3_length: 16; j_call: TRBJ1-2; cdr3_aa: CATSDPDRLLDYGYTF; cdr3_nt: TGTGCCACTTCGGACCCGGACAGGCTCCTTGACTATGGCTACACCTTC
v_call: TRBV20-1; d_call: NA; cdr3_length: 11; j_call: TRBJ1-2; cdr3_aa: CSAPFRGGYTF; cdr3_nt: TGCAGTGCTCCCTTCAGAGGGGGCTACACCTTC
v_call: TRBV4-1; d_call: NA; cdr3_length: 13; j_call: TRBJ2-5; cdr3_aa: CASSYAGLETQYF; cdr3_nt: TGCGCCAGCAGCTACGCAGGGCTGGAGACCCAGTACTTC
v_call: TRBV30; d_call: TRBD1; cdr3_length: 17; j_call: TRBJ2-6; cdr3_aa: CAWSAPGTGSGANVLTF; cdr3_nt: TGTGCCTGGAGTGCCCCCGGGACAGGGTCTGGGGCCAACGTCCTGACTTTC